Below, 26 T cell receptor beta chains from the same sample are listed, as sequenced in a study of blood T cell repertoires in COVID-19. Sequencing was performed with immunoSEQ multiplex PCR; in TCRdb, only in-frame clones are kept and a portion is missing. The sample lists under 250,000 clones; more than 75% were seen once. Input material: peripheral blood. The receptor set was obtained from a woman aged 70-85 years with active or convalescent COVID-19.

The chain is built from TRBV20-1 and TRBJ2-3; D gene uncertain. The ends were cut back, 6 bases at V and 2 bases at J, with 6 bases in the middle. CDR1 and CDR2 (germline): DFQATT, SNEGSKA (reference sequence). The CDR3 length is 11 residues. CDR3 in DNA: TGCAGTGCAACCTACACAGATACGCAGTATTTT. Translation gives CSATYTDTQYF.

The chain employs TRBV19 and TRBJ1-5; 8 bases map to TRBD1. Germline V gene data show CDR1 as LNHDA and CDR2 as SQIVND (reference sequence). Trimming at V came to 2 bases and at J to 2 bases, leaving 2 bases not matched to a gene. This CDR3 spans 15 amino acids. The CDR3 region is CASSIRQGRNQPQHF. CDR3 bases: TGTGCCAGTAGTATAAGACAGGGGCGCAATCAGCCCCAGCATTTT.

The sample holds one count of this clone. V is TRBV7-6 and J is TRBJ2-5; 12 positions match TRBD2. The CDR3 sequence is 18 residues long. Germline V gene lookup returns CDR1 SGHVS and CDR2 FNYEAQ. The J segment lost 0 bases and the V segment lost 6 bases, leaving 11 bases of the junction unmatched. CDR3 in DNA: TGTGCCAGCAGTTCTTTCCCCGGACTAGCGGGGTACCAAGAGACCCAGTACTTC. Its protein product is CASSSFPGLAGYQETQYF.

The V call is TRBV19, the J call TRBJ1-4; a possible D gene is TRBD1 (6 bases). The CDR3 runs to 15 residues. Trimming removed 3 bases at V and 5 bases at J, with 13 bases between. The V gene's germline CDR1 is LNHDA and CDR2 SQIVND (reference sequence). CDR3 DNA sequence: TGTGCCAGTAGTATCCGGACAGTAGTAAATGAAAAACTGTTTTTT. Residues: CASSIRTVVNEKLFF.

This clone appeared a single time. V usage is TRBV9 and J usage is TRBJ2-1; D ambiguous. V dropped 3 bases and J dropped 7 bases, with 14 bases sitting between them. The CDR3 consists of 14 residues. Germline CDR1 SGDLS, CDR2 YYNGEE. For the CDR3, the DNA is TGTGCCAGCAGCGGGTCCGTCTTCGGTAATGAGCAGTTCTTC. This sequence encodes CASSGSVFGNEQFF.

The chain carries TRBV21-1 and TRBJ1-3. TRBV21-1 constitutes a pseudogene. This CDR3 is built from 15 residues. The CDR3 coding sequence is TGTGCCAGCAGCAAAGGTCCGTTCTCTGGAAACACCATATATTTT. Translated: CASSKGPFSGNTIYF.

The rearrangement uses TRBV6-5 and TRBJ1-1; no clear D. The V gene's germline CDR1 is MNHEY and CDR2 SVGAGI. Trimming left V 0 bases short and J 1 base short, with 6 bases between. The CDR3 extends over 14 amino acids. The CDR3 DNA reads as TGTGCCAGCAGTTACTCGATGCGGAACACTGAAGCTTTCTTT. It codes for CASSYSMRNTEAFF.

The chain has TRBV6-5 and TRBJ2-7; a possible D gene is TRBD2 (5 bases). Deletions cut 11 bases from V and 2 bases from J, with 10 bases between. The germline gives CDR1 MNHEY, CDR2 SVGAGI. The CDR3 contains 11 residues. The CDR3 loop reads CAVRGTYEQYF. The CDR3 DNA follows: TGTGCCGTACGGGGTACCTACGAGCAGTACTTC.

The rearrangement uses TRBV5-1 and TRBJ1-2; D uncertain. Germline V gene lookup returns CDR1 SGHRS and CDR2 YFSETQ. V lost 0 bases to trimming and J lost 4 bases, with 10 bases between them. There are 14 residues in the CDR3. The DNA for the CDR3 is TGCGCCAGCAGCTTGGAGGGTGGAGGCTATGGCTACACCTTC. This codes for CASSLEGGGYGYTF.

The chain recombines TRBV7-9 with TRBJ1-4; no clear D. Germline CDR1 SEHNR, CDR2 FQNEAQ (reference sequence). Trimming shortened V by 5 bases and J by 15 bases, and 10 bases separated the two germline ends. The CDR3 runs 10 residues. The CDR3 DNA is TGTGCCAGCAGCGGGCGGGATTTGTTTTTT. It translates to CASSGRDLFF. The variable domain in full, completed from reference TRBV7-9 and TRBJ1-4, reads DTGVSQNPRHKITKRGQNVTFRCDPISEHNRLYWYRQTLGQGPEFLTYFQNEAQLEKSRLLSDRFSAERPKGSFSTLEIQRTEQGDSAMYLCASSGRDLFFGSGTQLSVL.

The V call is TRBV2, the J call TRBJ1-3; D gene uncertain. CDR1 and CDR2 (germline): SNHLY, FYNNEI. There are 16 residues in the CDR3. Trimming took 5 bases from V and 3 from J, leaving 17 bases between them. The CDR3 DNA is TGTGCCAGCAGTCTGGCCCCGGAGGGCTTTGGAAACACCATATATTTT. Encoded protein: CASSLAPEGFGNTIYF.

The chain uses TRBV5-1 and TRBJ2-5, with D possibly TRBD1 on 6 matching bases. The V end was cut by 2 bases, the J end by 3 bases, with 17 bases between. Per germline, CDR1 SGHRS and CDR2 YFSETQ. There are 16 residues in the CDR3. CDR3 protein: CASSLGGQPGEETQYF. CDR3 nucleotides: TGCGCCAGCAGCTTAGGAGGACAGCCTGGGGAAGAGACCCAGTACTTC.

This chain links TRBV19 with TRBJ1-2, with 7 bases fitting TRBD1. From germline, CDR1 is LNHDA and CDR2 SQIVND (reference sequence). V was clipped by 4 bases and J by 2 bases; unmatched bases: 4. This CDR3 is 14 amino acids long. CDR3 region: CASSTRGSNYGYTF. CDR3 coding DNA: TGTGCCAGTAGTACCAGGGGGTCGAACTATGGCTACACCTTC.

The chain has TRBV5-1 and TRBJ2-7; the match to TRBD1 covers 10 bases. V was pared by 5 bases and J by 1 base, with 12 bases of the junction left unmatched. CDR1 is SGHRS and CDR2 is YFSETQ in the germline V gene. CDR3 length equals 17 residues. CDR3 in DNA: TGCGCCAGCAGGACCGGGACAGGGGCCTCATATTCCTACGAGCAGTACTTC. Protein sequence: CASRTGTGASYSYEQYF.

The chain joins TRBV5-6 to TRBJ2-2, with 10 nucleotides matching TRBD1. There are 15 residues in the CDR3. Germline loops: CDR1 SGHDT, CDR2 YYEEEE. Trimming at V came to 4 bases and at J to 6 bases, leaving 6 bases not matched to a gene. The CDR3: CASSRDRGFSGELFF. The CDR3 DNA follows: TGTGCCAGCAGCCGGGACAGGGGATTTTCCGGGGAGCTGTTTTTT.

The J gene is TRBJ2-2, the V gene TRBV5-1; 8 nucleotides match TRBD2. Germline CDR1 SGHRS, CDR2 YFSETQ. The CDR3 runs to 15 residues. V was clipped by 6 bases and J by 4 bases; unmatched bases: 8. The CDR3 nucleotides are TGCGCCAGCAAAGAGACTAGCGAGCCCACCGGGGAGCTGTTTTTT. Translating it yields CASKETSEPTGELFF.

The count of this clone is one. The chain uses TRBV7-8 and TRBJ2-5; no reliable D call. The CDR3 totals 16 residues. With 8 bases removed from V and 3 bases from J, the gap between germline ends came to 22 bases. CDR1 and CDR2 (germline): SGHVS, FQNEAQ. CDR3 nucleotides: TGTGCCAGCCTCCAACCCTGGGCCGCCTCGAAAGAGACCCAGTACTTC. Its translation is CASLQPWAASKETQYF.

This chain links TRBV7-6 with TRBJ1-1, with TRBD1 identical over 7 bases. Germline CDR1 SGHVS, CDR2 FNYEAQ. Unmatched junction bases numbered 8, after V lost 4 bases and J lost 0 bases. The CDR3 is 16 amino acids. The CDR3 DNA sequence: TGTGCCAGCAGCTCAGGGGGGACACACATGAACACTGAAGCTTTCTTT. Protein sequence: CASSSGGTHMNTEAFF.

The rearrangement links TRBV29-1 to TRBJ2-3, with D unclear. This CDR3 has 13 amino acids. The germline CDR1 and CDR2 sequences are SQVTM and ANQGSEA. Trimming shortened V by 5 bases and J by 6 bases, and 15 bases separated the two germline ends. This CDR3 reads CSVFKDGRDTQYF. The CDR3 DNA reads TGCAGCGTTTTCAAAGACGGCAGGGATACGCAGTATTTT.

The rearrangement joins TRBV10-1 to TRBJ1-2; 7 positions agree with TRBD1. CDR3 length: 12 amino acids. CDR1 is WNHNN and CDR2 is SYGVQD in the germline V gene (reference sequence). With 8 bases clipped from V and 13 bases from J, the junction kept 13 bases outside the gene matches. CDR3 coding DNA: TGCGCCAGCTCGGGACGAAAACAGGGGCGCACCTTC. Translating gives CASSGRKQGRTF.

This clone was detected once. The chain is built from TRBV12-3 or TRBV12-4 and TRBJ2-7; 7 bases map to TRBD1. The CDR3 is 12 amino acids. V shed 5 bases, J shed 5 bases, and the junction held 3 bases outside the gene matches. CDR3: CASSLQGHEQYF. The CDR3 DNA follows: TGTGCCAGCAGTCTACAGGGGCACGAGCAGTACTTC.

This chain connects TRBV24-1 to TRBJ1-2, with D perhaps matching TRBD1 (5 bases). This CDR3 contains 13 residues. Trimming cost V 0 bases and J 8 bases, with 9 bases left between them. The V gene's germline CDR1 is KGHDR and CDR2 SFDVKD. For the CDR3, the DNA is TGTGCCACCAGTGATTTGGGGGGAGGAGGCTACACCTTC. Its translation: CATSDLGGGGYTF.

This chain uses TRBV6-5 with TRBJ2-7; 9 positions agree with TRBD1. V gave up 5 bases and J gave up 6 bases; unmatched junction bases: 8. Germline CDR1 MNHEY, CDR2 SVGAGI. The CDR3 loop spans 14 amino acids. CDR3 nucleotides: TGTGCCAGCAGTCGGGGACAGGGAAGCTCCGAGCAGTACTTC. Its protein is CASSRGQGSSEQYF.

This clone was seen more than once but under ten times. The rearrangement joins TRBV19 to TRBJ1-3; D unclear. V was shortened by 7 bases and J by 3 bases, with 13 bases between the two germline ends. This CDR3 spans 14 amino acids. The germline gives CDR1 LNHDA, CDR2 SQIVND (reference sequence). The CDR3, as DNA: TGTGCCAGTAAGACCAGCCGACTTGGAAACACCATATATTTT. This gives the protein CASKTSRLGNTIYF. Full variable domain (rest looked up from reference TRBV19 and TRBJ1-3): DGGITQSPKYLFRKEGQNVTLSCEQNLNHDAMYWYRQDPGQGLRLIYYSQIVNDFQKGDIAEGYSVSREKKESFPLTVTSAQKNPTAFYLCASKTSRLGNTIYFGEGSWLTVV.

This clone appeared a single time. This chain connects TRBV5-5 to TRBJ1-5, with D uncertain. Between the trimmed V and J ends, which lost 4 bases and 5 bases, there was a span of 10 bases. The CDR3 contains 13 residues. Germline lookup yields CDR1 SGHKS and CDR2 YYEKEE (reference sequence). CDR3 region: CASSPWRDQPQHF. The CDR3, as DNA: TGTGCCAGCAGCCCCTGGAGGGATCAGCCCCAGCATTTT.

This clone was counted once. This chain connects TRBV6-5 to TRBJ2-1; 9 nucleotides line up with TRBD1. V was clipped by 8 bases and J by 9 bases; unmatched bases: 5. CDR1 is MNHEY and CDR2 is SVGAGI in the germline V gene. This CDR3 has 12 residues. The CDR3 DNA reads TGTGCCAGCGGGACAGGGAAGGGTGAGCAGTTCTTC. Translation: CASGTGKGEQFF.